The 9 T cell receptor beta chains listed next were all sequenced from one sample in a study of cytomegalovirus exposure and HLA in healthy donors. The PCR ran on 60 Vbeta and 13 Jbeta primers. The table came from immunoSEQ multiplex PCR; TCRdb's copy has only in-frame clones and leaves some out. Of about 140,000 clones in the sample, approximately 86% were seen once. The sample taken for sequencing was PBMCs. These receptor sequences come from a woman aged 40 to 55 in good health and CMV-seronegative.

The genes are TRBV2 and TRBJ2-4; tentatively, D is TRBD1 (6 bases). This CDR3 is 12 amino acids long. Trimming took 6 bases from V and 5 from J, leaving 8 bases between them. Looked up from germline, CDR1 is SNHLY and CDR2 is FYNNEI. The CDR3 region has the DNA TGTGCCAGCAGCAGACAGGAAAACATTCAGTACTTC. This translates into CASSRQENIQYF.

This chain links TRBV29-1 with TRBJ2-1; a possible D gene is TRBD2 (6 bases). The CDR3 is made up of 11 amino acids. Germline V gene data show CDR1 as SQVTM and CDR2 as ANQGSEA. In DNA form, the CDR3 reads TGCACCGGGAGCTCCTACAATGAGCAGTTCTTC. Its translation: CTGSSYNEQFF.

The chain has TRBV2 and TRBJ2-5, with D tentatively TRBD1 (6 bases). The length of the CDR3 is 13 residues. The germline V gene encodes CDR1 SNHLY and CDR2 FYNNEI. V lost 4 bases and J 2 bases, leaving 8 bases between the germline ends. CDR3 DNA sequence: TGTGCCAGCAGTGGGACAGATCAAGAGACCCAGTACTTC. It specifies CASSGTDQETQYF.

This chain joins TRBV18 and TRBJ2-5; 8 nucleotides align to TRBD1. The CDR3 consists of 15 residues. CDR1 and CDR2 (germline): KGHSH, LQKENI. V lost 3 bases and J lost 2; bases outside the gene matches: 5. The CDR3 loop is CASSPQGARQETQYF. DNA of the CDR3: TGTGCCAGCTCACCCCAGGGGGCTAGACAAGAGACCCAGTACTTC. The full variable domain, with the rest looked up from reference TRBV18 and TRBJ2-5, is NAGVMQNPRHLVRRRGQEARLRCSPMKGHSHVYWYRQLPEEGLKFMVYLQKENIIDESGMPKERFSAEFPKEGPSILRIQQVVRGDSAAYFCASSPQGARQETQYFGPGTRLLVL.

The chain links TRBV6-5 to TRBJ2-1, with TRBD2 identical over 10 bases. V lost 5 bases and J lost 0; bases outside the gene matches: 1. The CDR3 covers 15 residues. Germline CDR1 is MNHEY and CDR2 is SVGAGI. The CDR3 loop is CASSRTSGSYNEQFF. CDR3 coding DNA: TGTGCCAGCAGTCGGACTAGCGGCTCCTACAATGAGCAGTTCTTC.

The chain joins TRBV27 to TRBJ2-2; D perhaps matches TRBD2 (5 bases). This CDR3 contains 13 residues. Between the trimmed V and J ends, which lost 2 bases and 7 bases, there was a span of 8 bases. In germline, CDR1 is MNHEY, CDR2 SMNVEV (reference sequence). CDR3 sequence: CASSLRAGGELFF. The DNA of the CDR3 is TGTGCCAGCAGTTTAAGGGCGGGCGGGGAGCTGTTTTTT.

This chain joins TRBV5-1 and TRBJ2-1; possibly TRBD2 for D (6 bases). Germline V gene data show CDR1 as SGHRS and CDR2 as YFSETQ. Trimming pared 0 bases from V and 7 bases from J, leaving 14 bases between. The CDR3 length is 15 residues. The CDR3 protein is CASSLDAKGGNEQFF. The CDR3 nucleotides are TGCGCCAGCAGCTTGGACGCCAAAGGAGGGAATGAGCAGTTCTTC.

This clone was observed once. The chain joins TRBV19 to TRBJ2-3; TRBD2 aligns across 7 bases. There are 14 residues in the CDR3. After removal of 5 bases from V and 6 bases from J, the junction contained 8 bases not matched to a gene. In germline, CDR1 is LNHDA, CDR2 SQIVND (reference sequence). The CDR3 here is CASSWSAGEDTQYF. Here the CDR3 DNA reads TGTGCCAGTAGTTGGTCGGCGGGGGAGGATACGCAGTATTTT.

This clone is a singleton in its sample. The J gene is TRBJ2-2, the V gene TRBV28; the D is unclear. CDR1 and CDR2 from the germline V gene are MDHEN and SYDVKM. V gave up 7 bases and J gave up 0 bases, with 3 bases separating them. The CDR3 extends over 12 amino acids. The CDR3 DNA follows: TGTGCCAGCACCACGAACACCGGGGAGCTGTTTTTT. It codes for CASTTNTGELFF.